This passage covers 26 T cell receptor beta chains from one sample sequenced in a study of T cell repertoires in cytomegalovirus infection. TCRdb re-analysed the reads in MiXCR, keeping a single row per CDR3 protein. The sample records approximately 700,000 distinct CDR3 sequences, 35% to 45% being singletons. The sequencing sample was made of PBMCs. The receptors shown here come from a human donor in good health (CMV status not recorded). Some clones in this sample may be carry-over from other donors' samples.

This clonotype showed up just a few times. The chain combines TRBV28 with TRBJ1-1, with D perhaps matching TRBD1 (6 bases). Germline loops: CDR1 MDHEN, CDR2 SYDVKM. CDR3 length: 14 residues. V was cut by 3 bases and J by 6 bases, with 14 bases left in between. CDR3 residues: CASSLGARGAEAFF. CDR3 DNA: TGTGCCAGCAGTTTGGGGGCTAGGGGAGCTGAAGCTTTCTTT.

The CDR3 sequence: CASSEAPLFGRKLFF. In DNA form, the CDR3 reads TGTGCCAGCAGTGAAGCGCCGCTTTTTGGGAGAAAACTGTTTTTT. J is TRBJ1-4 and V is TRBV6-1; D remains ambiguous. CDR1 and CDR2 from the germline V gene are MNHNS and SASEGT. Trimming took off 0 bases at V and 10 bases at J, with 15 bases between the two ends. The CDR3 is 15 amino acids.

The rearrangement links TRBV9 to TRBJ2-7, with D unresolved. Germline V gene sequence: CDR1 SGDLS, CDR2 YYNGEE. The V end was cut by 0 bases, the J end by 7 bases, with 11 bases between. This CDR3 has 13 amino acids. The CDR3 region is CASSVDGVREQYF. The CDR3 DNA reads TGTGCCAGCAGCGTAGATGGGGTAAGGGAGCAGTACTTC.

J is TRBJ2-5 and V is TRBV28; 15 bases map to TRBD2. CDR1 is MDHEN and CDR2 is SYDVKM in the germline V gene. The CDR3 consists of 17 residues. Losses at the gene ends were 6 bases for V and 2 bases for J; bases not matched to a gene: 7. CDR3 residues: CASSRGLAGGLQETQYF. The CDR3 nucleotides read TGTGCCAGCAGCCGGGGACTAGCGGGGGGTTTGCAAGAGACCCAGTACTTC.

The chain recombines TRBV6-1 with TRBJ2-1, with 10 bases lining up with TRBD2. This CDR3 spans 15 amino acids. The germline V gene has CDR1 MNHNS and CDR2 SASEGT. V dropped 7 bases and J dropped 6; count of bases not matched to a gene: 9. This CDR3 reads CASTAGTSAFNEQFF. The CDR3 DNA reads as TGTGCCAGCACCGCCGGGACTAGCGCATTCAATGAGCAGTTCTTC.

The chain recombines TRBV6-8 with TRBJ2-3, with D possibly matching TRBD2 (6 bases). Trimming pared 8 bases from V and 5 bases from J, leaving 14 bases between. The germline V gene has CDR1 MNHGY and CDR2 SAAAGT. This CDR3 spans 13 amino acids. The CDR3 loop is CASSWGDGDTQYF. The CDR3, as DNA: TGTGCCAGCTCTTGGGGGGACGGAGATACGCAGTATTTT.

The chain is built from TRBV6-5 and TRBJ1-1, with D maybe TRBD1 (6 bases). The CDR3 totals 16 residues. Trimming left V 6 bases short and J 5 bases short, with 22 bases between. Germline CDR1 and CDR2: MNHEY and SVGAGI. The CDR3 nucleotides are TGTGCCAGCAGCTCCGGAGAACGGGGGCGGGGGACTGAAGCTTTCTTT. Translation gives CASSSGERGRGTEAFF.

This chain joins TRBV25-1 and TRBJ1-1, with D unresolved. The CDR3 has 15 residues. V lost 8 bases to trimming and J lost 0 bases, with 16 bases between them. Germline CDR1 is MGHDK and CDR2 is SYGVNS. CDR3 amino acids: CASSPPRTLNTEAFF. Here the CDR3 DNA reads TGTGCCAGCTCCCCTCCCCGCACCTTGAACACTGAAGCTTTCTTT.

The J gene is TRBJ2-6, the V gene TRBV28, with D perhaps matching TRBD1 (7 bases). V shed 5 bases and J shed 2 bases, with 13 bases lying between them. CDR1 and CDR2 (germline): MDHEN, SYDVKM. There are 16 residues in the CDR3. This chain's CDR3 is CASSADREAGANVLTF. The CDR3 DNA sequence: TGTGCCAGCAGTGCCGACAGGGAGGCTGGGGCCAACGTCCTGACTTTC.

The chain couples TRBV12-3 or TRBV12-4 to TRBJ2-1; possible D gene TRBD2, 6 bases. Trimming removed 3 bases at V and 4 bases at J, with 13 bases between. This CDR3 has 15 residues. The CDR3 nucleotides are TGTGCCAGCAGTTTTGGGGACTCTCCTTACAATGAGCAGTTCTTC. Its protein is CASSFGDSPYNEQFF.

This clonotype was observed a handful of times. The gene calls are TRBV5-5 and TRBJ2-2; D is perhaps TRBD2 (7 bases). Trimming pared 1 base from V and 4 bases from J, leaving 14 bases between. Germline CDR1 reads SGHKS; CDR2 reads YYEKEE (reference sequence). This CDR3 comprises 16 residues. The CDR3: CASSLSSGGPTGELFF. CDR3 DNA: TGTGCCAGCAGCTTGTCTTCCGGGGGGCCCACCGGGGAGCTGTTTTTT.

This clonotype has just one count. The chain carries TRBV19 and TRBJ2-1, with 7 nucleotides matching TRBD1. J was trimmed by 1 base and V by 4 bases; bases with no gene match: 7. This CDR3 region has 16 residues. In germline, CDR1 is LNHDA, CDR2 SQIVND (reference sequence). The CDR3 bases are TGTGCCAGTAGTACTTCCGGGACAGCGTCCTACAATGAGCAGTTCTTC. Protein product: CASSTSGTASYNEQFF.

This rearrangement joins TRBV4-1 to TRBJ1-3; D ambiguous. The germline V gene encodes CDR1 MGHRA and CDR2 YSYEKL. The CDR3 length is 16 residues. Trimming stripped 4 bases from V and 4 bases from J, with 17 bases between. DNA of the CDR3: TGCGCCAGCAGCCTCTCCCAGAGGGCGGGAGGAAACACCATATATTTT. Amino acids: CASSLSQRAGGNTIYF.

This clonotype was observed a few times. V and J are TRBV12-3 or TRBV12-4 and TRBJ2-3; D may match TRBD1 or TRBD2 (5 bases each). The V gene lost 4 bases and the J gene lost 4 bases, with 12 bases spanning the gap. The CDR3 has 14 amino acids. The CDR3 DNA sequence: TGTGCCAGCAGTTCCGGGACCAGGTCAGATACGCAGTATTTT. Translating it yields CASSSGTRSDTQYF.

This clonotype came up once. This chain uses TRBV3-1 with TRBJ1-3, with TRBD1 matching 7 bases. The CDR3 is 16 amino acids. Per germline, CDR1 LGHDT and CDR2 YNNKEL (reference sequence). V shed 1 base, J shed 3 bases, and the junction held 6 bases outside the gene matches. The CDR3 spells CASSQGEGGFGNTIYF. As DNA, the CDR3 is TGTGCCAGCAGCCAAGGGGAAGGGGGCTTTGGAAACACCATATATTTT.

This clonotype occurred many times. The chain is built from TRBV11-1 and TRBJ2-5, with 11 bases fitting TRBD2. Losses at the gene ends were 5 bases for V and 3 bases for J; bases not matched to a gene: 2. CDR3 length: 14 amino acids. Per the germline V gene, CDR1 is SGHAT and CDR2 is FQDESV (reference sequence). CDR3 DNA sequence: TGTGCCAGCAGCCCACTAGCGGGGGAAGAGACCCAGTACTTC. Translated, it gives CASSPLAGEETQYF.

This clonotype was counted only a few times. This rearrangement joins TRBV14 to TRBJ2-4; a weak D match, TRBD1 (7 bases). The germline V gene has CDR1 SGHDN and CDR2 FVKESK. The CDR3 totals 16 residues. V lost 4 bases to trimming and J lost 3 bases, with 16 bases between them. The CDR3: CASSPTEGARKNIQYF. DNA of the CDR3: TGTGCCAGCAGCCCTACGGAGGGGGCCCGCAAAAACATTCAGTACTTC. Complete variable domain (other parts from reference TRBV14 and TRBJ2-4): EAGVTQFPSHSVIEKGQTVTLRCDPISGHDNLYWYRRVMGKEIKFLLHFVKESKQDESGMPNNRFLAERTGGTYSTLKVQPAELEDSGVYFCASSPTEGARKNIQYFGAGTRLSVL.

This clonotype has more than one count but fewer than ten. The rearrangement links TRBV27 to TRBJ2-1; D assignment may be TRBD1 or TRBD2 (5 bases each). Germline V lookup: CDR1 MNHEY, CDR2 SMNVEV (reference sequence). V was shortened by 5 bases and J by 5 bases, with 22 bases between the two germline ends. This CDR3 has 17 amino acids. The CDR3 spells CASSVTWGPRGDNEQFF. As DNA, the CDR3 is TGTGCCAGCAGTGTAACCTGGGGACCCCGGGGAGACAATGAGCAGTTCTTC.

The sample holds one count of this clonotype. The chain combines TRBV7-6 with TRBJ2-1; TRBD1 is a possible D gene (5 bases). CDR3 size: 14 residues. CDR1 is SGHVS, CDR2 FNYEAQ, per germline. Trimming cost V 0 bases and J 10 bases, with 13 bases left between them. CDR3 sequence: CASSLAWQGKEQFF. The CDR3 DNA sequence: TGTGCCAGCAGCTTAGCGTGGCAGGGTAAGGAGCAGTTCTTC. Combining the CDR3 with reference TRBV7-6 and TRBJ2-1 gives the whole variable domain GAGVSQSPRYKVTKRGQDVALRCDPISGHVSLYWYRQALGQGPEFLTYFNYEAQQDKSGLPNDRFSAERPEGSISTLTIQRTEQRDSAMYRCASSLAWQGKEQFFGPGTRLTVL.

This clonotype was observed many times. The chain combines TRBV12-3 or TRBV12-4 with TRBJ1-5; perhaps TRBD1 as D (5 bases). V lost 6 bases to trimming and J lost 1 base, with 10 bases between them. The length of the CDR3 is 14 residues. The CDR3 coding sequence is TGTGCCAGCAGGGATGGGGGAAGCAATCAGCCCCAGCATTTT. Translated: CASRDGGSNQPQHF.

This chain links TRBV7-2 with TRBJ2-2; TRBD1 agrees at 8 bases. The germline gives CDR1 SGHTA, CDR2 FQGNSA. Trimming at V came to 6 bases and at J to 7 bases, leaving 7 bases not matched to a gene. The CDR3 runs to 14 residues. This chain's CDR3 is CASSPQGAGGELFF. CDR3 in DNA: TGTGCCAGCAGTCCGCAGGGGGCTGGCGGGGAGCTGTTTTTT.

This clonotype was counted a few times. This CDR3 is CSVGTGGYEQYF. CDR3 coding DNA: TGCAGCGTGGGGACAGGGGGTTACGAGCAGTACTTC. J is TRBJ2-7 and V is TRBV29-1; the match to TRBD1 covers 11 bases. CDR3 length: 12 residues. Germline V gene sequence: CDR1 SQVTM, CDR2 ANQGSEA. Germline trimming cut 6 bases from V and 4 bases from J; bases unmatched to any gene: 2.

This clonotype was seen once. The chain employs TRBV20-1 and TRBJ2-1; D possibly corresponds to TRBD1 (5 bases). Per the germline V gene, CDR1 is DFQATT and CDR2 is SNEGSKA (reference sequence). Trimming pared 1 base from V and 0 bases from J, leaving 13 bases between. This CDR3 is built from 16 residues. In DNA form, the CDR3 reads TGCAGTGCTAGAGGTAATAACAGGAGCTCCTACAATGAGCAGTTCTTC. It specifies CSARGNNRSSYNEQFF.

Ten or more counts support this clonotype. This rearrangement joins TRBV19 to TRBJ2-7; D is uncertain. CDR3 length: 13 amino acids. Germline-derived CDR1 and CDR2 are LNHDA and SQIVND (reference sequence). V lost 3 bases to trimming and J lost 7 bases, with 13 bases between them. CDR3 protein: CASSIDPFEEQYF. The CDR3 bases are TGTGCCAGTAGTATTGATCCATTCGAGGAGCAGTACTTC.

Remarks on this clonotype: This may come from a read error, since a much larger clone is one base off. The J gene is TRBJ1-1, the V gene TRBV7-8; D may be TRBD1 (6 bases). The CDR3 is 18 amino acids. Germline CDR1 reads SGHVS; CDR2 reads FQNEAQ. The CDR3 loop is CASGLPPVTGLKGTEAFF. In DNA form, the CDR3 reads TGTGCCAGCGGCTTGCCCCCCGTTACAGGGTTGAAAGGAACTGAAGCTTTCTTT.

This clonotype was detected only once. Compared with germline, one end of the junction differs, possibly owing to a read error. The chain is built from TRBV4-1 and TRBJ1-1; 9 nucleotides line up with TRBD1. CDR3 length: 14 amino acids. CDR1 MGHRA and CDR2 YSYEKL come from the germline V gene. The CDR3 DNA sequence: TGCTCCAGCAGCCGACAGGGGGGGGCCACTGAAGCTTTCTTT. Its translation: CSSSRQGGATEAFF.